These 25 T cell receptor beta chains share one sample of origin, sequenced in a study of radiotherapy plus CTLA-4 blockade in lung cancer. The method was immunoSEQ multiplex PCR; TCRdb's version includes in-frame clones alone and lacks a portion of them. The sample has approximately 73,000 clones; more than 75% are singletons. Sequences were derived from peripheral blood, sampled from a patient treated with radiotherapy plus ipilimumab. The receptors were gathered from a human donor with non-small cell lung cancer that progressed on radiotherapy plus ipilimumab.

The genes are TRBV6-5 and TRBJ1-4; no definite D call. Germline CDR1 and CDR2: MNHEY and SVGAGI. CDR3 length equals 15 residues. V gave up 4 bases and J gave up 7 bases, with 16 bases separating them. The CDR3 sequence: CASSSRGGGGEKLFF. The CDR3 coding sequence is TGTGCCAGCAGTTCCCGGGGAGGCGGCGGTGAAAAACTGTTTTTT.

Here the CDR3 DNA reads TGTGCCAGTACGGGACAGGGTAATGAAAAACTGTTTTTT. This sequence encodes CASTGQGNEKLFF. The gene calls are TRBV19 and TRBJ1-4; TRBD1 matches 9 bases. Losses at the gene ends were 7 bases for V and 4 bases for J; bases not matched to a gene: 1. Per germline, CDR1 LNHDA and CDR2 SQIVND (reference sequence). The length of the CDR3 is 13 residues.

This chain links TRBV14 with TRBJ2-1; D is perhaps TRBD1 (6 bases). The V and J ends lost 1 base and 9 bases respectively, with 22 bases between them. The CDR3 is made up of 17 amino acids. CDR1 SGHDN and CDR2 FVKESK come from the germline V gene. The CDR3 coding sequence is TGTGCCAGCAGCCAAGGGGCAGGGCAGGGGTACCGGGGTGAGCAGTTCTTC. Translating gives CASSQGAGQGYRGEQFF.

Comment on this clone: The junction shows a germline mismatch at one end, possibly a read error. The chain carries TRBV5-1 and TRBJ2-7; D is unclear. The CDR3 extends over 11 amino acids. Germline V lookup: CDR1 SGHRS, CDR2 YFSETQ. CDR3 DNA: TGCGCCAGCAGCCAAGAGTACGAGCAGCACTTC. Its translation: CASSQEYEQHF. Based on the CDR3 plus reference TRBV5-1 and TRBJ2-7, the full variable domain is KAGVTQTPRYLIKTRGQQVTLSCSPISGHRSVSWYQQTPGQGLQFLFEYFSETQRNKGNFPGRFSGRQFSNSRSEMNVSTLELGDSALYLCASSQEYEQHFGPGTRLTVT.

The chain employs TRBV5-4 and TRBJ2-7; D is ambiguous. Germline values: CDR1 SGHNT, CDR2 YYREEE (reference sequence). V lost 0 bases and J 3 bases, leaving 10 bases between the germline ends. The CDR3 is 14 residues long. CDR3 sequence reads: CASSLGLGDYEQYV. As DNA, the CDR3 is TGTGCCAGCAGCTTGGGTCTTGGCGACTACGAGCAGTACGTC.

The rearrangement uses TRBV23-1 and TRBJ2-7; 7 bases map to TRBD2. TRBV23-1 carries the ORF label, with uncertain function. The V and J ends lost 4 bases and 4 bases, in that order; junction bases with no gene match: 7. This CDR3 is 14 amino acids long. The CDR3 DNA is TGCGCCAGCAGTCTCCCGGGGGGAGTATACGAGCAGTACGTC. This codes for CASSLPGGVYEQYV.

The chain is built from TRBV12-5 and TRBJ2-7; D not resolved. The CDR3 loop spans 13 amino acids. The V gene lost 3 bases and the J gene lost 6 bases, with 12 bases spanning the gap. CDR1 and CDR2 from the germline V gene are LGHNT and FRNRAP. The CDR3, as DNA: TGTGCTAGTGGTTTCGTATCTTGGGGCGAGCAGTACTTC. Protein sequence: CASGFVSWGEQYF.

The chain links TRBV30 to TRBJ1-1; D uncertain. The germline V gene has CDR1 GTSNPN and CDR2 SVGIG (reference sequence). Trimming cost V 0 bases and J 4 bases, with 6 bases left between them. The CDR3 is 12 amino acids. In nucleotides, the CDR3 is TGTGCCTGGAGTGTGGGGAGCACTGAAGCTTTCTTT. It codes for CAWSVGSTEAFF.

The gene calls are TRBV5-1 and TRBJ1-1; D call uncertain. The CDR3 extends over 14 amino acids. V lost 0 bases and J 2 bases, leaving 8 bases between the germline ends. The germline V gene encodes CDR1 SGHRS and CDR2 YFSETQ. The CDR3 DNA follows: TGCGCCAGCAGCTTGGAACCAATTAACACTGAAGCTTTCTTT. Translated, it gives CASSLEPINTEAFF.

The genes are TRBV5-1 and TRBJ2-7; 9 bases fit TRBD1. CDR1 is SGHRS, CDR2 YFSETQ, per germline. V shed 3 bases, J shed 0 bases, and the junction held 4 bases outside the gene matches. The CDR3 has 15 amino acids. Written as DNA, the CDR3 is TGCGCCAGCAGCTCTGGGACAGGGTACTCCTACGAGCAGTACTTC. This gives the protein CASSSGTGYSYEQYF. Full variable domain (rest looked up from reference TRBV5-1 and TRBJ2-7): KAGVTQTPRYLIKTRGQQVTLSCSPISGHRSVSWYQQTPGQGLQFLFEYFSETQRNKGNFPGRFSGRQFSNSRSEMNVSTLELGDSALYLCASSSGTGYSYEQYFGPGTRLTVT.

The chain is built from TRBV5-1 and TRBJ2-2; TRBD2 might be the D (5 bases). The germline CDR1 and CDR2 sequences are SGHRS and YFSETQ. V dropped 1 base and J dropped 2 bases, with 9 bases sitting between them. This CDR3 is built from 15 residues. The CDR3, as DNA: TGCGCCAGCAGCTTGACTTCTAGCAACACCGGGGAGCTGTTTTTT. Translation gives CASSLTSSNTGELFF. The complete variable domain, with remaining parts taken from reference TRBV5-1 and TRBJ2-2, reads KAGVTQTPRYLIKTRGQQVTLSCSPISGHRSVSWYQQTPGQGLQFLFEYFSETQRNKGNFPGRFSGRQFSNSRSEMNVSTLELGDSALYLCASSLTSSNTGELFFGEGSRLTVL.

This rearrangement joins TRBV5-1 to TRBJ2-7; weak D call: TRBD1 (6 bases). CDR3 length equals 15 residues. V was cut by 0 bases and J by 3 bases, with 13 bases left in between. Germline V gene sequence: CDR1 SGHRS, CDR2 YFSETQ. CDR3 nucleotides: TGCGCCAGCAGCTTGGCCGGTCAGGGGCGCTACGAGCAGTACTTC. Amino acids: CASSLAGQGRYEQYF.

The chain uses TRBV7-9 and TRBJ1-5, with a possible D match to TRBD1 (6 bases). V lost 5 bases, J lost 3 bases, and 11 bases lay in between. Per the germline V gene, CDR1 is SEHNR and CDR2 is FQNEAQ (reference sequence). The CDR3 runs to 14 residues. CDR3 bases: TGTGCCAGCAGCCAAGGGGGAATCAATCAGCCCCAGCATTTT. It is translated as CASSQGGINQPQHF.

This sequence joins TRBV19 and TRBJ2-1, with TRBD2 identical over 13 bases. J lost 12 bases, V lost 5 bases, and 4 bases had no gene match. This CDR3 spans 13 amino acids. Germline V lookup: CDR1 LNHDA, CDR2 SQIVND (reference sequence). The CDR3 coding sequence is TGTGCCAGTAGTTCTGGACTAGCGGGAGCGCAGTTCTTC. It is translated as CASSSGLAGAQFF.

In DNA, the CDR3 is TGTGCCATCAGTAGGGACAGAAACACCGGGGAGCTGTTTTTT. It translates to CAISRDRNTGELFF. The chain joins TRBV10-3 to TRBJ2-2; 7 bases map to TRBD1. Unmatched junction bases numbered 2, after V lost 5 bases and J lost 2 bases. This CDR3 is built from 14 residues. Germline loops: CDR1 ENHRY, CDR2 SYGVKD.

The chain is built from TRBV19 and TRBJ1-5; D not resolved. Germline V gives CDR1 LNHDA, CDR2 SQIVND (reference sequence). Trimming removed 5 bases from V and 2 bases from J, with 10 bases in between. This CDR3 region has 14 residues. The CDR3 region is CASSVVGRNQPQHF. The CDR3, as DNA: TGTGCCAGTAGTGTGGTAGGACGCAATCAGCCCCAGCATTTT.

V usage is TRBV11-2 and J usage is TRBJ2-7; TRBD2 matches 13 bases. Trimming at V came to 5 bases and at J to 6 bases, leaving 4 bases not matched to a gene. In germline, CDR1 is SGHAT, CDR2 FQNNGV. The CDR3 totals 14 residues. CDR3 region: CASSRTSGSGEQYV. CDR3 DNA: TGTGCCAGCAGCCGGACTAGCGGGAGCGGCGAGCAGTACGTC.

CDR3 residues: CASSQPKQGLPGNTIYF. The CDR3 nucleotides read TGTGCCAGCAGCCAACCCAAACAGGGACTTCCTGGAAACACCATATATTTT. This chain connects TRBV7-8 to TRBJ1-3; D might be TRBD1 (6 bases). Trimming took 5 bases from V and 2 from J, leaving 19 bases between them. In germline, CDR1 is SGHVS, CDR2 FQNEAQ. The CDR3 is 17 residues long.

The chain has TRBV6-6 and TRBJ2-5; possibly TRBD1 or TRBD2 for D (7 bases each). Trimming removed 4 bases from V and 5 bases from J, with 14 bases in between. Germline CDR1 reads MNHNY; CDR2 reads SVGAGI (reference sequence). The CDR3 consists of 14 residues. The CDR3 protein is CASSSGGVVETQYF. The CDR3 DNA sequence: TGTGCCAGCAGTTCAGGGGGGGTTGTGGAGACCCAGTACTTC.

The V and J genes are TRBV5-1 and TRBJ2-6, with TRBD1 as a possible D gene (5 bases). The CDR3 extends over 19 amino acids. Germline V gene sequence: CDR1 SGHRS, CDR2 YFSETQ. Trimming took off 0 bases at V and 1 base at J, with 17 bases between the two ends. The CDR3 loop reads CASSLEVVRGLSGANVLTF. CDR3 sequence (DNA): TGCGCCAGCAGCTTGGAAGTGGTAAGGGGTCTATCTGGGGCCAACGTCCTGACTTTC.

This clone was recorded once. The gene calls are TRBV6-1 and TRBJ2-1; 10 bases are a match to TRBD2. CDR3 size: 14 residues. With 8 bases clipped from V and 1 base from J, the junction kept 2 bases outside the gene matches. From germline, CDR1 is MNHNS and CDR2 SASEGT. In DNA form, the CDR3 reads TGTGCCAGCCGGACTAGCGGATCCTACAATGAGCAGTTCTTC. Protein sequence: CASRTSGSYNEQFF.

V is TRBV9 and J is TRBJ2-1; D is possibly TRBD2 (5 bases). This CDR3 is built from 13 residues. Germline CDR1 and CDR2: SGDLS and YYNGEE. V was clipped by 3 bases and J by 16 bases, with 20 bases between them. In nucleotides, the CDR3 is TGTGCCAGCAGCGCGGGAACTTCCCTTATAAAATTCTTC. Amino acids: CASSAGTSLIKFF.

The V gene is TRBV7-9, the J gene TRBJ2-2; TRBD2 matches at 14 bases. The germline gives CDR1 SEHNR, CDR2 FQNEAQ (reference sequence). The V and J ends lost 5 bases and 1 base, in that order; junction bases with no gene match: 3. The length of the CDR3 is 17 residues. The DNA for the CDR3 is TGTGCCAGCAGCCCGGGGACTAGCGGGAGGAACACCGGGGAGCTGTTTTTT. It is translated as CASSPGTSGRNTGELFF.

This chain uses TRBV6-5 with TRBJ1-1; TRBD1 is a possible D gene (5 bases). CDR1 and CDR2 (germline): MNHEY, SVGAGI. There are 13 residues in the CDR3. The V end was cut by 6 bases, the J end by 1 base, with 9 bases between. CDR3 sequence: CASSDRSNTEAFF. DNA of the CDR3: TGTGCCAGCAGCGACAGATCGAACACTGAAGCTTTCTTT.

V usage is TRBV27 and J usage is TRBJ1-6; 9 bases align to TRBD1. Germline V gives CDR1 MNHEY, CDR2 SMNVEV (reference sequence). The CDR3 extends over 16 amino acids. Trimming at V came to 1 base and at J to 6 bases, leaving 4 bases not matched to a gene. As DNA, the CDR3 is TGTGCCAGCAGTTTATTACAGGGGGCTGGTAATTCACCCCTCCACTTT. The encoded protein is CASSLLQGAGNSPLHF.